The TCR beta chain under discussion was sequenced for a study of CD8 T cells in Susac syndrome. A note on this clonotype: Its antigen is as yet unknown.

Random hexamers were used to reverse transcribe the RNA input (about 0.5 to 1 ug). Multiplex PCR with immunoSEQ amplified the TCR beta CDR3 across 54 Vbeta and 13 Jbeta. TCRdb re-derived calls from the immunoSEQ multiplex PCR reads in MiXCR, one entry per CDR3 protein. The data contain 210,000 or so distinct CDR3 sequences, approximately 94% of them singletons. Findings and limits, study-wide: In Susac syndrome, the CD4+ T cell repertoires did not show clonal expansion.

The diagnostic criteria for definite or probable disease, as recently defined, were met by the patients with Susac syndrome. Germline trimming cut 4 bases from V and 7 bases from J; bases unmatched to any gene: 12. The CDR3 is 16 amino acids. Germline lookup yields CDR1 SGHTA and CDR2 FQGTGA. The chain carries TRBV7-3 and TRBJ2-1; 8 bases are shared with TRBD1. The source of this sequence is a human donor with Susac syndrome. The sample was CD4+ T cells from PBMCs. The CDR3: CASSSTGQGSRNEQFF. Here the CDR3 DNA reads TGTGCCAGCAGCTCCACTGGACAGGGCAGTCGGAATGAGCAGTTCTTC.